These 8 T cell receptor beta chains were sequenced from one sample in a study of T-cell memory formation after mild COVID-19. TCRdb analysed the 5' RACE reads with MiXCR anew, one entry per CDR3 protein. The table has 470,000 or so distinct CDR3 sequences, under 20% seen once. The sample consisted of PBMCs or a T cell subset sorted from them (not recorded which). Receptor source: a man between 18 and 35 years old who had mild COVID-19 (a few samples of this study predate the infection). Cell type and time point are not known.

The sample holds a few counts of this clonotype. The chain employs TRBV7-8 and TRBJ2-1; D is perhaps TRBD2 (6 bases). V was cut by 8 bases and J by 7 bases, with 15 bases left in between. The CDR3 extends over 13 amino acids. Germline V gene lookup returns CDR1 SGHVS and CDR2 FQNEAQ. CDR3 sequence: CASLPPLANEQFF. In DNA, the CDR3 is TGTGCCAGCCTCCCCCCGCTAGCGAATGAGCAGTTCTTC.

The rearrangement joins TRBV9 to TRBJ2-1; D possibly corresponds to TRBD2 (7 bases). The CDR3 consists of 16 residues. The V gene lost 4 bases and the J gene lost 9 bases, with 23 bases spanning the gap. CDR1 is SGDLS, CDR2 YYNGEE, per germline. The CDR3 is CASSPTGGEGGGEQFF. The CDR3 nucleotides are TGTGCCAGCAGCCCGACTGGGGGGGAGGGGGGTGGTGAGCAGTTCTTC. The full variable domain, in which reference TRBV9 and TRBJ2-1 provide the parts outside the CDR3, is DSGVTQTPKHLITATGQRVTLRCSPRSGDLSVYWYQQSLDQGLQFLIQYYNGEERAKGNILERFSAQQFPDLHSELNLSSLELGDSALYFCASSPTGGEGGGEQFFGPGTRLTVL.

This clonotype came up many times. V gene TRBV24-1 combines with J gene TRBJ1-2; D not resolved. The ends were cut back, 4 bases at V and 5 bases at J, with 7 bases in the middle. Germline CDR1 KGHDR, CDR2 SFDVKD. CDR3 size: 12 residues. The CDR3 nucleotides are TGTGCCACCAGTGACGGTCGATATGGCTACACCTTC. The encoded protein is CATSDGRYGYTF.

The V call is TRBV7-6, the J call TRBJ1-4; D may be TRBD1 (5 bases). CDR1 and CDR2 from the germline V gene are SGHVS and FNYEAQ. The CDR3 loop spans 15 amino acids. The V end lost 5 bases, the J end lost 8 bases, and 18 bases lay between the germline ends. CDR3 residues: CASSAGGGFVEKLFF. The CDR3 DNA follows: TGTGCCAGCAGCGCGGGGGGAGGGTTTGTGGAAAAACTGTTTTTT.

This clonotype was found a few times. The V gene is TRBV11-2, the J gene TRBJ2-4; tentative D call: TRBD1 (7 bases). This CDR3 is 13 amino acids long. CDR1 is SGHAT, CDR2 FQNNGV, per germline. V lost 11 bases and J 6 bases, leaving 17 bases between the germline ends. CDR3 DNA: TGTGCCTCCGGAGGGGACAGTCTAAACATTCAGTACTTC. As protein: CASGGDSLNIQYF.

V and J are TRBV20-1 and TRBJ2-1; D unclear. The CDR3 is 15 amino acids. Trimming removed 1 base at V and 2 bases at J, with 12 bases between. Germline V gene data show CDR1 as DFQATT and CDR2 as SNEGSKA (reference sequence). The CDR3 coding sequence is TGCAGTGCTAGAGTTGGTGGGCACACCTACAATGAGCAGTTCTTC. It encodes CSARVGGHTYNEQFF.

The chain has TRBV7-3 and TRBJ1-5; 10 bases are a match to TRBD1. Germline assignment: CDR1 SGHTA and CDR2 FQGTGA. The CDR3 length is 16 residues. With 5 bases clipped from V and 5 bases from J, the junction kept 9 bases outside the gene matches. CDR3 residues: CASSPTYGTGDQPQHF. The CDR3 bases are TGTGCCAGCAGCCCGACCTATGGGACAGGGGATCAGCCCCAGCATTTT.

This clonotype was seen more than once but under ten times. The chain has TRBV5-1 and TRBJ2-3, with D unclear. V lost 1 base and J lost 4, with 10 bases in between. CDR3 size: 14 residues. CDR1 and CDR2 (germline): SGHRS, YFSETQ. CDR3 DNA sequence: TGCGCCAGCAGCTTGCCGGAGAGCCCAGATACGCAGTATTTT. It is translated as CASSLPESPDTQYF.